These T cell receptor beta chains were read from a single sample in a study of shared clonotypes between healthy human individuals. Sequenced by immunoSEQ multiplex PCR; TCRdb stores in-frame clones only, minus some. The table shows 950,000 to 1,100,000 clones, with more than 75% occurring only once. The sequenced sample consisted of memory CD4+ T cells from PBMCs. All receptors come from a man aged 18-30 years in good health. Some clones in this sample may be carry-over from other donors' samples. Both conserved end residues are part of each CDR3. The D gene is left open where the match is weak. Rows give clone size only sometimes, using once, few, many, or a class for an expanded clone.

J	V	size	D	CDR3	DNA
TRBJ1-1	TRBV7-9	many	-	CASSLGSIQNTEAFF	TGTGCCAGCAGCTTAGGATCAATCCAGAACACTGAAGCTTTCTTT
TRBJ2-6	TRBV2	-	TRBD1	CASDGTATSGANVLTF	TGTGCCAGCGACGGGACAGCAACTTCTGGGGCCAACGTCCTGACTTTC
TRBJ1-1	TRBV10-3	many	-	CAISESGGSEAFF	TGTGCCATCAGTGAGAGCGGGGGCAGTGAAGCTTTCTTT
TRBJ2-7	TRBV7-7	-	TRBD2	CASSLRLADAGEQYF	TGTGCCAGCAGCTTACGACTAGCGGACGCAGGCGAGCAGTACTTC
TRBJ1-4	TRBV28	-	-	CASAEQRGDEKLFF	TGTGCCAGTGCGGAACAGAGAGGCGACGAAAAACTGTTTTTT
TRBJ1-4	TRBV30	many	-	CAWSVSGRFKLFF	TGTGCCTGGAGTGTATCAGGCAGATTCAAACTGTTTTTT
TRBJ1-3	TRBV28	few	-	CASSLDNSGNTIYF	TGTGCCAGCAGTTTAGACAACTCTGGAAACACCATATATTTT
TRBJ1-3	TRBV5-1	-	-	CASSLDPRSGNTIYF	TGCGCCAGCAGCCTGGATCCTCGCTCTGGAAACACCATATATTTT
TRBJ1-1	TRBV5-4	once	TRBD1	CASRPDRETEAFF	TGTGCCAGCAGACCGGACAGGGAAACTGAAGCTTTCTTT
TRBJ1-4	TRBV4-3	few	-	CASSLGQGEKLFF	TGCGCCAGCAGCCTAGGACAAGGTGAAAAACTGTTTTTT
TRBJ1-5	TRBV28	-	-	CASTTGNQPQHF	TGTGCCAGTACCACGGGCAATCAGCCCCAGCATTTT
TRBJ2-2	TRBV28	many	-	CASNQGVAGVDTGELFF	TGTGCCAGCAACCAGGGGGTGGCGGGAGTCGACACCGGGGAGCTGTTTTTT
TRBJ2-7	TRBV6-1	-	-	CASSKEGTESYEQYF	TGTGCCAGCAGCAAAGAGGGGACGGAGTCCTACGAGCAGTACTTC
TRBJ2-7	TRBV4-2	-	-	CASSQLVGYEQYF	TGTGCCAGCAGTCAACTAGTGGGGTACGAGCAGTACTTC
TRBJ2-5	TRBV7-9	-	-	CASSLVGETQYF	TGTGCCAGCAGCTTAGTTGGGGAGACCCAGTACTTC
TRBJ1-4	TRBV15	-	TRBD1	CATSRDSGQGAEKLFF	TGTGCCACCAGCAGAGATTCGGGGCAGGGGGCTGAAAAACTGTTTTTT
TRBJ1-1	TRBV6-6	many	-	CASTTGWPGPNTEAFF	TGTGCCAGCACCACCGGGTGGCCAGGGCCGAACACTGAAGCTTTCTTT
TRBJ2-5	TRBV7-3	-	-	CASSLRGQETQYF	TGTGCCAGCAGCTTAAGGGGGCAAGAGACCCAGTACTTC
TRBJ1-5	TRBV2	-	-	CASSEGMPQPQHF	TGTGCCAGCAGTGAGGGGATGCCCCAGCCCCAGCATTTT
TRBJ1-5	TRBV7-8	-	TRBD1	CAGSFTGGNQPQHF	TGTGCCGGCAGCTTCACAGGGGGCAATCAGCCCCAGCATTTT
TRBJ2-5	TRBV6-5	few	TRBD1	CASRQTGDETQYF	TGTGCCAGCCGTCAGACAGGGGACGAGACCCAGTACTTC
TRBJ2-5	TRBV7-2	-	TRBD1	CASRRTGSETQYF	TGTGCCAGCAGACGGACAGGGTCCGAGACCCAGTACTTC
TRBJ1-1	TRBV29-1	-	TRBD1	CSVDRGTEAFF	TGCAGCGTGGACAGGGGTACTGAAGCTTTCTTT
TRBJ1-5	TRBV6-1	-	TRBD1	CASRSDRVSNQPQHF	TGTGCCAGCAGATCGGACAGGGTGAGCAATCAGCCCCAGCATTTT
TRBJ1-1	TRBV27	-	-	CASSFGGLNTEAFF	TGTGCCAGCAGTTTCGGGGGGCTCAACACTGAAGCTTTCTTT
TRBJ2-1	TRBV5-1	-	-	CASSPDLVERRFNEQFF	TGCGCCAGCAGCCCAGACCTGGTGGAGAGGAGATTCAATGAGCAGTTCTTC